A single sample is the source of the 20 T cell receptor beta chains below, sequenced in a study of blood T cell repertoires in COVID-19. The data were produced by immunoSEQ multiplex PCR, yet TCRdb's version contains in-frame clones alone and is incomplete. In the table there are around 250,000 clones, roughly 88% of which are singletons. Sequencing was performed on peripheral blood. These receptors were obtained from a human donor in a cohort sampled during active COVID-19.

This chain uses TRBV7-2 with TRBJ1-4; D uncertain. The CDR3 totals 13 residues. The germline CDR1 and CDR2 sequences are SGHTA and FQGNSA. The V end was cut by 1 base, the J end by 5 bases, with 5 bases between. This chain's CDR3 is CASSLGVNEKLFF. CDR3 bases: TGTGCCAGCAGCTTAGGAGTGAATGAAAAACTGTTTTTT.

The chain couples TRBV5-1 to TRBJ2-3, with 13 bases aligning to TRBD2. The V segment lost 4 bases and the J segment 6 bases; nucleotides outside the gene matches: 5. This CDR3 comprises 15 residues. From germline, CDR1 is SGHRS and CDR2 YFSETQ. The CDR3 sequence is CASSLGTSGADTQYF. The CDR3 bases are TGCGCCAGCAGCCTTGGGACTAGCGGGGCGGATACGCAGTATTTT.

V and J are TRBV7-9 and TRBJ1-2; 8 bases are a match to TRBD1. The ends lost 6 bases at V and 3 bases at J; junction bases unmatched: 6. The germline V gene has CDR1 SEHNR and CDR2 FQNEAQ (reference sequence). The CDR3 has 14 residues. The CDR3: CASRSGTGYYGYTF. The CDR3 bases are TGTGCCAGCAGATCCGGGACAGGATACTATGGCTACACCTTC.

This clone appeared a single time. The chain combines TRBV12-3 or TRBV12-4 with TRBJ2-5; D gene uncertain. V was clipped by 5 bases and J by 1 base, with 5 bases between them. There are 12 residues in the CDR3. In DNA form, the CDR3 reads TGTGCCAGCAGTGACATCCAAGAGACCCAGTACTTC. Protein sequence: CASSDIQETQYF.

The V call is TRBV7-2, the J call TRBJ2-1, with TRBD1 identical over 9 bases. V lost 4 bases, J lost 6 bases, and 7 bases stayed unmatched. This CDR3 region has 15 residues. Germline-derived CDR1 and CDR2 are SGHTA and FQGNSA. CDR3 bases: TGTGCCAGCAGCTGGAGACAGGGGGTTGGCAATGAGCAGTTCTTC. Translation: CASSWRQGVGNEQFF.

The chain is built from TRBV6-5 and TRBJ2-7, with D tentatively TRBD2 (6 bases). CDR1 is MNHEY, CDR2 SVGAGI, per germline. The CDR3 is made up of 15 amino acids. The V and J ends lost 8 bases and 8 bases respectively, with 25 bases between them. The CDR3 protein is CASSLELGGRNKQYF. As DNA, the CDR3 is TGTGCCAGCTCCCTTGAGCTGGGAGGAAGGAATAAGCAGTACTTC.

This rearrangement joins TRBV30 to TRBJ1-1; D unresolved. This CDR3 comprises 12 residues. The germline CDR1 and CDR2 sequences are GTSNPN and SVGIG (reference sequence). V gave up 0 bases and J gave up 8 bases, with 10 bases separating them. The CDR3 coding sequence is TGTGCCTGGAGTGTATCTAAGCTGGAAGCTTTCTTT. Its translation is CAWSVSKLEAFF.

The chain employs TRBV9 and TRBJ1-5; 8 nucleotides match TRBD1. Germline CDR1 reads SGDLS; CDR2 reads YYNGEE. V trimming: 3 bases; J trimming: 1 base; junction bases outside the gene matches: 3. The CDR3 loop spans 15 amino acids. The chain's CDR3 is CASSAGQGSNQPQHF. CDR3 in DNA: TGTGCCAGCAGCGCAGGACAGGGAAGCAATCAGCCCCAGCATTTT.

The gene calls are TRBV7-8 and TRBJ2-7, with D maybe TRBD1 (6 bases). V lost 5 bases and J lost 5, with 10 bases in between. The CDR3 is 12 residues long. The germline gives CDR1 SGHVS, CDR2 FQNEAQ. CDR3: CASSPRTDEQYF. DNA for the CDR3: TGTGCCAGCAGCCCGAGGACAGACGAGCAGTACTTC.

The J gene is TRBJ1-5, the V gene TRBV19; TRBD1 aligns across 9 bases. Unmatched junction bases numbered 7, after V lost 6 bases and J lost 1 base. Germline CDR1 reads LNHDA; CDR2 reads SQIVND (reference sequence). The length of the CDR3 is 16 residues. The CDR3 sequence: CASRDLQGASNQPQHF. The DNA for the CDR3 is TGTGCCAGTAGGGATTTACAGGGGGCGAGCAATCAGCCCCAGCATTTT. The entire variable domain, with the rest obtained from reference TRBV19 and TRBJ1-5, is as follows: DGGITQSPKYLFRKEGQNVTLSCEQNLNHDAMYWYRQDPGQGLRLIYYSQIVNDFQKGDIAEGYSVSREKKESFPLTVTSAQKNPTAFYLCASRDLQGASNQPQHFGDGTRLSIL.

This clone was observed a handful of times. V gene TRBV7-2 combines with J gene TRBJ2-7; D is uncertain. The V and J ends lost 5 bases and 6 bases respectively, with 17 bases between them. The CDR3 has 14 residues. Germline CDR1 reads SGHTA; CDR2 reads FQGNSA. For the CDR3, the DNA is TGTGCCAGCAGCCCCGACCCCGGGTTAGGCGAGCAGTACTTC. Protein product: CASSPDPGLGEQYF.

The chain joins TRBV5-1 to TRBJ2-7; maybe TRBD2 (6 bases). The germline V gene has CDR1 SGHRS and CDR2 YFSETQ. The CDR3 covers 15 residues. The V and J ends lost 2 bases and 4 bases respectively, with 16 bases between them. The CDR3, as DNA: TGCGCCAGCAGCTTTACGGCGGGGTCGGGGTACGAGCAGTACTTC. Protein sequence: CASSFTAGSGYEQYF.

J is TRBJ2-7 and V is TRBV6-5, with 9 positions matching TRBD2. Germline CDR1 is MNHEY and CDR2 is SVGAGI. The V segment lost 5 bases and the J segment 4 bases; nucleotides outside the gene matches: 6. The CDR3 has 14 residues. The CDR3 DNA sequence: TGTGCCAGCAGTCCCGGGACTAGCACGTACGAGCAGTACTTC. Protein product: CASSPGTSTYEQYF.

This clone was seen only once. This chain connects TRBV6-6 to TRBJ1-1, with 8 bases that match TRBD1. The CDR3 is 16 residues long. V lost 4 bases and J lost 3; bases outside the gene matches: 10. Germline V gives CDR1 MNHNY, CDR2 SVGAGI (reference sequence). The CDR3 loop reads CASSSGQGKKYTEAFF. The CDR3 nucleotides are TGTGCCAGCAGTTCCGGACAGGGCAAAAAGTACACTGAAGCTTTCTTT.

The chain is built from TRBV6-4 and TRBJ1-4; D ambiguous. CDR1 and CDR2 (germline): MRHNA, SNTAGT. V lost 4 bases and J lost 2, with 8 bases in between. The CDR3 runs 14 residues. CDR3 sequence (DNA): TGTGCCAGCAGTGCCGGCGGGACTAATGAAAAACTGTTTTTT. It yields the protein CASSAGGTNEKLFF.

The chain is built from TRBV7-9 and TRBJ2-7, with 8 positions matching TRBD2. The V segment lost 3 bases and the J segment 2 bases; nucleotides outside the gene matches: 18. The CDR3 is made up of 19 amino acids. Germline V gene lookup returns CDR1 SEHNR and CDR2 FQNEAQ (reference sequence). The CDR3 bases are TGTGCCAGCAGCTTGCCTCGAGGGGCTAGCGGGCCACCACCCTACGAGCAGTACTTC. It specifies CASSLPRGASGPPPYEQYF.

The chain couples TRBV9 to TRBJ1-2; D might be TRBD1 (6 bases). This CDR3 is built from 16 residues. Germline assignment: CDR1 SGDLS and CDR2 YYNGEE. The ends were cut back, 3 bases at V and 1 base at J, with 16 bases in the middle. CDR3 region: CASSDSPWTVNYGYTF. As DNA, the CDR3 is TGTGCCAGCAGCGACTCCCCCTGGACAGTTAACTATGGCTACACCTTC. Drawing the rest from reference TRBV9 and TRBJ1-2, the complete variable domain is DSGVTQTPKHLITATGQRVTLRCSPRSGDLSVYWYQQSLDQGLQFLIQYYNGEERAKGNILERFSAQQFPDLHSELNLSSLELGDSALYFCASSDSPWTVNYGYTFGSGTRLTVV.

The V gene is TRBV5-1, the J gene TRBJ1-2, with 8 positions matching TRBD1. This CDR3 spans 14 amino acids. Germline CDR1 is SGHRS and CDR2 is YFSETQ. V lost 0 bases, J lost 6 bases, and 4 bases stayed unmatched. CDR3 bases: TGCGCCAGCAGCTTGGCGACAGGGGCGGATGGCTACACCTTC. Translating gives CASSLATGADGYTF.

The CDR3 loop is CASRATGASEAFF. DNA of the CDR3: TGTGCCAGCAGAGCTACAGGGGCGTCTGAAGCTTTCTTT. The chain recombines TRBV6-5 with TRBJ1-1; TRBD1 aligns across 7 bases. V shed 6 bases and J 6 bases; nucleotides not matched to a gene: 7. The CDR3 contains 13 residues. The germline V gene has CDR1 MNHEY and CDR2 SVGAGI.

The CDR3 DNA reads TGCGCCAGCAGCTTGGGGGGACAGGGTCTGTCAGATACGCAGTATTTT. It is translated as CASSLGGQGLSDTQYF. V is TRBV5-1 and J is TRBJ2-3; TRBD1 matches at 9 bases. The germline gives CDR1 SGHRS, CDR2 YFSETQ. The J segment lost 4 bases and the V segment lost 0 bases, leaving 6 bases of the junction unmatched. This CDR3 has 16 amino acids.